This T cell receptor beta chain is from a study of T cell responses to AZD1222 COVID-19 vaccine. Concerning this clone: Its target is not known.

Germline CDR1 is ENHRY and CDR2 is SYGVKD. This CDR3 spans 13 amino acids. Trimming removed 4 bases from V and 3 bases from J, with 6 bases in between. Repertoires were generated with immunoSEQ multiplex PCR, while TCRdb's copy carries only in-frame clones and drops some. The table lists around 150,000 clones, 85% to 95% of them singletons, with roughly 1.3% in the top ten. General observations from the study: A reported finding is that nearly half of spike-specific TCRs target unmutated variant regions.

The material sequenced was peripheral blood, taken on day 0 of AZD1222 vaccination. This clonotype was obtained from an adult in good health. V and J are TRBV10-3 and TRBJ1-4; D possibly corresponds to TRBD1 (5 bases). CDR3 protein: CAISVRANEKLFF. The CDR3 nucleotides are TGTGCCATCAGTGTCAGGGCTAATGAAAAACTGTTTTTT.